This T cell receptor (beta chain) was identified in a study of shared clonotypes between healthy human individuals (TCRdb year 2020). Broadly, across the study: Three men and a couple of women, aged 18 to 49 years, made up the cohort. Per donor, three plates each were used for CD4 naive and CD4 memory, two for CD8 naive, and one for CD8 memory. Blood TCR repertoires of a handful of healthy adults were deeply sequenced to estimate repertoire size and the extent of clonotype sharing between individuals. To increase sequencing depth and limit assay-specific biases, different laboratories used diverse techniques to prepare libraries and sequence TCR repertoires. Between about 0.8 and 8.9 billion PBMCs per donor were obtained by leukapheresis. Overall study outcomes, separate from this receptor: Compared with non-shared clonotypes, the clonotypes found in all four sorted-subset donors had higher generation probabilities. Incomplete sequencing was indicated by rarefaction of sorted-subset datasets, despite the large sequencing depth. Because the study included a small number of donors, the genetic and exposure-history diversity represented was limited. Pairwise subsampling led to the expectation that sequencing depth would affect the degree of clonotype sharing among donors. Sampling was restricted to blood, and TCR repertoires in tissues likely differ from the TCR repertoires found in blood. When a handful of donors were compared, the shared fraction of clonotypes was about 5.5% for naive CD4, less than 4% for naive CD8, roughly 2.5% for memory CD4, and around 0.4% for memory CD8. Estimated clonotype richness was generally larger for naive than for memory subsets.

Note on this clone: No cognate antigen has been identified for it. Within one base of it there is no much larger clone, and no base qualities were kept.

Germline trimming: 10 bases from V, 4 bases from J; junction bases outside gene matches: 7. The germline V gene yields SGHVS for CDR1 and FQNEAQ for CDR2. Inclusive of the bounding cysteine and phenylalanine, the CDR3 is 13 residues long. Of all the DNA, just the CDR3 is kept, 39 bases in frame from base 1. Using the deep immunoSEQ assay, TCR CDR3 regions were amplified from genomic DNA by multiplex PCR. Extracted genomic DNA from each cell subset was spread evenly across all wells of several immunoSEQ 96-well plates, with each plate serving as a replicate. For sorted subsets, each replicate PCR was loaded with about 200 ng genomic DNA, equivalent to 30,000 or so T cell genomes. Purified libraries were measured with a Qubit 3.0 fluorometer, size-checked on a Bioanalyzer 2100, and measured again with the KAPA Library Quantification kit. Each immunoSEQ 96-well plate was sequenced on its own single-read 150-cycle Illumina NextSeq 550 flow cell. The study's own analysis went as follows. The immunoSEQ output contained only junctional sequences without quality scores, so filtering could not match that applied to full-length reads. Sequences were annotated with PyIR, a Python wrapper for IgBLAST v1.9, and V/J genes and CDR3 were assigned using IMGT germline references. Reads with weak V/J assignments (E-value above 1e-6), missing CDR3, stop codons, out-of-frame junctions, or ambiguous translated residues were removed. V3J clonotypes were defined as sequences sharing the same inferred V gene, J gene, and CDR3 amino acid sequence. Percentage overlap between repertoires was computed as shared unique clonotypes divided by the size of the smaller repertoire. Repertoire richness was assessed with RTK rarefaction, the Chao1 estimator, and Recon v2.1 estimates of unobserved clonotypes. Generation probabilities were computed with OLGA for all TCRbeta clonotypes obtained by the gDNA method from several donors. Sourced from immuneACCESS, this table was stored by TCRdb with only in-frame sequences that have V and J called. A share of the clones is absent; for the studies checked, an unresolved V gene accounts for under half, and the remainder has no known explanation. V, J and clone size were drawn from that table, and D and trimming were deduced from the DNA. This sample has over a million clones in its table, and roughly 80% of those were observed once. The top ten clonotypes cover about 1.4% of the sample.

Healthy HIV-negative adults with no recently reported acute infections or vaccinations were included as donors. Every donor was a Caucasian adult residing in Nashville, Tennessee, USA. CD4+ T cells were enriched through magnetic negative selection, after which naive cells were positively selected on CD45RA and the remaining negative fraction served as the memory subset. Blood was collected by leukapheresis, and PBMCs were isolated by Ficoll-Histopaque density gradient centrifugation and then cryopreserved in liquid nitrogen vapor phase. Analytical flow cytometry was used to check the purity and quantity of each magnetically sorted T cell population. Genomic DNA was isolated from every sorted fraction and measured by UV absorbance on a Nanodrop 2000c.

The sequence links TRBV7-8 to TRBJ2-3; 8 bases in the junction line up with TRBD2. Sample: memory CD4+ T cells sorted from blood. Read against the paper, the sample's cell subset or site label means: CD45RA-negative fraction. This receptor was taken from a man between 18 and 29 years old in good health. Here is the DNA: TGTGCCACCCTGAGCGGGGGAGCAGATACGCAGTATTTT. It translates to CATLSGGADTQYF.